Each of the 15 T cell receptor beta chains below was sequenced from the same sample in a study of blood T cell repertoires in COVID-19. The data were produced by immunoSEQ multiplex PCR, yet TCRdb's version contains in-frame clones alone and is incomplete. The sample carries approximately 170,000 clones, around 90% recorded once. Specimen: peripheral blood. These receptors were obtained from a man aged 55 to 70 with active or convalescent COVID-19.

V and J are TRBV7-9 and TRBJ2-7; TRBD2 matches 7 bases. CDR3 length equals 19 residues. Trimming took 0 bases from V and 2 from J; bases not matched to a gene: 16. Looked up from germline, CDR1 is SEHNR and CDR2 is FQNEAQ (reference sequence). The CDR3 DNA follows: TGTGCCAGCAGCTTAGCCGCGGGGGTAGCTAGTGGTGTCACCTACGAGCAGTACTTC. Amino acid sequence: CASSLAAGVASGVTYEQYF.

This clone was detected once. CDR3 nucleotide sequence: TGTGCCAGCAGCTTAGCTGGCGGGTTCCTCTACAATGAGCAGTTCTTC. It yields the protein CASSLAGGFLYNEQFF. The rearrangement joins TRBV7-6 to TRBJ2-1; perhaps TRBD2 as D (5 bases). The CDR3 runs 16 residues. Per germline, CDR1 SGHVS and CDR2 FNYEAQ. Trimming shortened V by 0 bases and J by 3 bases, and 12 bases separated the two germline ends. Filled out from reference TRBV7-6 and TRBJ2-1, the complete variable domain reads GAGVSQSPRYKVTKRGQDVALRCDPISGHVSLYWYRQALGQGPEFLTYFNYEAQQDKSGLPNDRFSAERPEGSISTLTIQRTEQRDSAMYRCASSLAGGFLYNEQFFGPGTRLTVL.

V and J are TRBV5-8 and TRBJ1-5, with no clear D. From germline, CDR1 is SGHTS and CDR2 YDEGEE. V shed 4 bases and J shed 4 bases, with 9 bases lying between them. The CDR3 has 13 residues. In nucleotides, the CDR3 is TGTGCCAGCAGCCAGGACTTTAATCAGCCCCAGCATTTT. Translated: CASSQDFNQPQHF.

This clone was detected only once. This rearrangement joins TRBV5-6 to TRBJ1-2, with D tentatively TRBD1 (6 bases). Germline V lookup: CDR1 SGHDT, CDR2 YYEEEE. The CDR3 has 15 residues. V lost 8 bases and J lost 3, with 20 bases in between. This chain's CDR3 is CASSRASRTDYGYTF. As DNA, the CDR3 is TGTGCCAGTTCACGGGCGAGCAGGACAGACTATGGCTACACCTTC.

CDR3 amino acids: CASSVAHGTGGRETQYF. DNA for the CDR3: TGTGCCAGCAGCGTAGCCCACGGGACAGGGGGTAGGGAGACCCAGTACTTC. This rearrangement joins TRBV9 to TRBJ2-5, with 11 positions matching TRBD1. This CDR3 is 17 amino acids long. Germline CDR1 is SGDLS and CDR2 is YYNGEE. Trimming at V came to 0 bases and at J to 5 bases, leaving 9 bases not matched to a gene.

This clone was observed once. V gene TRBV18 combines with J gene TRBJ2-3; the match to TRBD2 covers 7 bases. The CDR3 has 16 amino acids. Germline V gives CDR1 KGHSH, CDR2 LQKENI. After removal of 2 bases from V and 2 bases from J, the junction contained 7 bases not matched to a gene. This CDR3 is CASSPVAGVVTDTQYF. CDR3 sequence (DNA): TGTGCCAGCTCACCAGTTGCGGGAGTGGTCACAGATACGCAGTATTTT.

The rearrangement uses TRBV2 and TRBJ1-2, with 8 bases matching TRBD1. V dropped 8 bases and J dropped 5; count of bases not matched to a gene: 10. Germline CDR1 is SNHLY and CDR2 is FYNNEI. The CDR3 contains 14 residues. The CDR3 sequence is CASGYRQGLYGYTF. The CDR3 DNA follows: TGTGCCAGCGGATACCGACAGGGGTTGTATGGCTACACCTTC.

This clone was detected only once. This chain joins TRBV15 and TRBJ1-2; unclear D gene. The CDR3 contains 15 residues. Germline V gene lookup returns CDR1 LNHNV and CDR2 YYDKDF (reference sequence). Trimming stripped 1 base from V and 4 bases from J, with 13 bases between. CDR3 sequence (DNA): TGTGCCACCAGCAGAGGGTCGGGAACCCTCTATGGCTACACCTTC. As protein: CATSRGSGTLYGYTF.

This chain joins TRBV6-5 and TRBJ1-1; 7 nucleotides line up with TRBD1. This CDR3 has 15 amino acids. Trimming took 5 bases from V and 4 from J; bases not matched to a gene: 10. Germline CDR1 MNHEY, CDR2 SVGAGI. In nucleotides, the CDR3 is TGTGCCAGCAGTCCTTCACAGGGGTTGCGCACTGAAGCTTTCTTT. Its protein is CASSPSQGLRTEAFF.

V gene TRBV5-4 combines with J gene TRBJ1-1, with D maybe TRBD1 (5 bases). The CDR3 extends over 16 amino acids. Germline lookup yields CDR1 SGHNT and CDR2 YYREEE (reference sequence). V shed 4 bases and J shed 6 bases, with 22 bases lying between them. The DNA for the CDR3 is TGTGCCAGCAGCCCTGGGGCGAGGGGCGGGAGGGCTGAAGCTTTCTTT. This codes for CASSPGARGGRAEAFF.

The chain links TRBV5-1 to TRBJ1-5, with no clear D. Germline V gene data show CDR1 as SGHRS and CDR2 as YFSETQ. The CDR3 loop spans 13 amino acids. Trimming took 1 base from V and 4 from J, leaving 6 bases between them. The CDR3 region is CASSLLGNQPQHF. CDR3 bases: TGCGCCAGCAGCTTGCTCGGTAATCAGCCCCAGCATTTT.

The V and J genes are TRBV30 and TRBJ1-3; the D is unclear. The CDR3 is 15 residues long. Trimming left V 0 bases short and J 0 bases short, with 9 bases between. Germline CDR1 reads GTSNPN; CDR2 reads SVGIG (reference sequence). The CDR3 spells CAWSVRGGSGNTIYF. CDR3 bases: TGTGCCTGGAGTGTACGCGGCGGCTCTGGAAACACCATATATTTT.

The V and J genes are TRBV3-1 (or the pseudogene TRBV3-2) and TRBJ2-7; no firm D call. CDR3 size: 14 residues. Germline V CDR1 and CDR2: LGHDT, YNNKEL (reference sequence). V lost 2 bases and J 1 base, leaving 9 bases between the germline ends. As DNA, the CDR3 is TGTGCCAGCAGCCAACAGTTAAGTTCCTACGAGCAGTACTTC. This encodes CASSQQLSSYEQYF.

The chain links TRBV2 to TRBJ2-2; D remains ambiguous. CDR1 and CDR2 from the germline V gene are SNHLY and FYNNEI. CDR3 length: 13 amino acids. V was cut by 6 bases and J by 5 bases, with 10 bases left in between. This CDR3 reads CASRTEATGELFF. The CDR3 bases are TGTGCCAGCAGGACCGAGGCTACCGGGGAGCTGTTTTTT.

CDR3 residues: CASRRTRDTGELFF. The CDR3 nucleotides are TGTGCCAGCAGGAGAACTAGGGACACCGGGGAGCTGTTTTTT. The chain uses TRBV6-4 and TRBJ2-2, with D tentatively TRBD2 (5 bases). The CDR3 is 14 amino acids. Germline CDR1 reads MRHNA; CDR2 reads SNTAGT. V was cut by 6 bases and J by 3 bases, with 11 bases left in between.